The clone carrying this T cell receptor (beta chain) was observed many times. Antigen unknown. Study conclusions and caveats: Greatest tumor Treg TCR overlap was with tumor naive CD4+ cells. Whole repertoires were not studied in the larger cohort, only one V-J beta rearrangement.

Constant-region reverse primers amplified full-length variable regions, followed by semi-nested Nested Universal Primer A PCR. Using its own MiXCR run on the 5' RACE reads, TCRdb lists one record per CDR3 protein. The sample holds tens of thousands of distinct CDR3 sequences, less than 35% seen once. The receptor was derived from a female donor with breast cancer. Sequencing input: memory CD4+ T cells sorted from a lymph node. Subset indicated: memory CD4+ T cells, CD4+CD45RO+CD25-.

In DNA form, the CDR3 reads TGTGCCAGCAGTTCAGACAGGGACAACACTGAAGCTTTCTTT. It codes for CASSSDRDNTEAFF. V usage is TRBV6-6 and J usage is TRBJ1-1, with TRBD1 matching 7 bases. This CDR3 spans 14 amino acids. Trimming cost V 4 bases and J 2 bases; bases outside gene matches: 4. Germline V gene data show CDR1 as MNHNY and CDR2 as SVGAGI (reference sequence).